These 27 T cell receptor beta chains share one sample of origin, sequenced in a study of glioma-infiltrating T cells. Amplification of TCR alpha and beta CDR3 regions from RNA used iRepertoire nested multiplex PCR. TCRdb re-called the multiplex PCR reads with MiXCR, one entry per CDR3 protein. This table has approximately 100,000 distinct CDR3 sequences, around 25% appearing once. The sequenced material came from glioma tissue, nonneoplastic brain tissue, or PBMCs (not recorded which). These receptors originate from a human donor with low-grade glioma or glioblastoma, undergoing nonglioma brain surgery, or in good health (not recorded which).

This clonotype has ten or more counts. The rearrangement links TRBV18 to TRBJ2-1, with 10 bases fitting TRBD2. The CDR3 covers 16 residues. Germline CDR1 KGHSH, CDR2 LQKENI. V trimming: 0 bases; J trimming: 9 bases; junction bases outside the gene matches: 8. CDR3 in DNA: TGTGCCAGCTCACCACCGGTAAGCGGGGGGGCCGGTGAGCAGTTCTTC. Protein: CASSPPVSGGAGEQFF.

The chain uses TRBV11-2 and TRBJ2-7; tentative D call: TRBD1 (5 bases). V shed 10 bases and J shed 7 bases, with 26 bases lying between them. The germline CDR1 and CDR2 sequences are SGHAT and FQNNGV. The length of the CDR3 is 15 residues. The CDR3 region has the DNA TGTGCCACACAAGCTTACCAGGGCCAAGTGTCAGAGCAGTACTTC. It specifies CATQAYQGQVSEQYF.

The rearrangement uses TRBV19 and TRBJ2-1; either TRBD1 or TRBD2 may supply D (5 bases each). With 5 bases removed from V and 13 bases from J, the gap between germline ends came to 24 bases. Germline CDR1 and CDR2: LNHDA and SQIVND (reference sequence). This CDR3 contains 15 residues. The chain's CDR3 is CASSSYSGPGKTQFF. In DNA, the CDR3 is TGTGCCAGTAGTTCCTACAGCGGACCAGGGAAGACCCAGTTCTTC. The full variable domain, with the rest looked up from reference TRBV19 and TRBJ2-1, is DGGITQSPKYLFRKEGQNVTLSCEQNLNHDAMYWYRQDPGQGLRLIYYSQIVNDFQKGDIAEGYSVSREKKESFPLTVTSAQKNPTAFYLCASSSYSGPGKTQFFGPGTRLTVL.

Many counts were recorded for this clonotype. The chain uses TRBV7-9 and TRBJ2-3; D not certain. The V gene's germline CDR1 is SEHNR and CDR2 FQNEAQ (reference sequence). V was pared by 0 bases and J by 1 base, with 8 bases between. This CDR3 has 15 amino acids. The CDR3 sequence: CASSLAGLRTDTQYF. The CDR3, as DNA: TGTGCCAGCAGCTTAGCAGGGCTGCGCACAGATACGCAGTATTTT.

Comment on this clonotype: A read error may be the cause here, since a much bigger clone is one base away. V usage is TRBV6-1 and J usage is TRBJ2-7; 11 nucleotides line up with TRBD2. With 7 bases clipped from V and 5 bases from J, the junction kept 7 bases outside the gene matches. The CDR3 extends over 14 amino acids. Germline V gene sequence: CDR1 MNHNS, CDR2 SASEGT. CDR3: CASIQFSGRDEQYF. The CDR3 coding sequence is TGTGCCAGCATTCAATTTAGCGGGAGGGACGAGCAGTACTTC.

There are many counts of this clonotype. The chain joins TRBV20-1 to TRBJ2-1; weak D call: TRBD2 (5 bases). The germline V and J ends were trimmed by 5 bases and 7 bases, with 18 bases remaining between them. In germline, CDR1 is DFQATT, CDR2 SNEGSKA (reference sequence). This CDR3 spans 14 amino acids. CDR3 DNA: TGCAGTGCTGGGAGAGTGGGGTTTACGAATGAGCAGTTCTTC. Encoded protein: CSAGRVGFTNEQFF.

The rearrangement links TRBV5-4 to TRBJ1-2, with D unclear. V was clipped by 4 bases and J by 2 bases, with 9 bases between them. Looked up from germline, CDR1 is SGHNT and CDR2 is YYREEE (reference sequence). The CDR3 consists of 13 residues. CDR3 in amino acids: CASSPDKNYGYTF. For the CDR3, the DNA is TGTGCCAGCAGCCCAGACAAGAACTATGGCTACACCTTC. The full variable domain, with the rest looked up from reference TRBV5-4 and TRBJ1-2, is ETGVTQSPTHLIKTRGQQVTLRCSSQSGHNTVSWYQQALGQGPQFIFQYYREEENGRGNFPPRFSGLQFPNYSSELNVNALELDDSALYLCASSPDKNYGYTFGSGTRLTVV.

With regard to this clonotype: The junction departs from germline at one end; a sequencing error may be responsible. The rearrangement joins TRBV29-1 to TRBJ2-3; 12 bases are a match to TRBD1. The germline V gene has CDR1 SQVTM and CDR2 ANQGSEA. The length of the CDR3 is 13 residues. The DNA of the CDR3 is TGCAGCGCGGGACAGGGGGCCACAGATCCGCAGTATTTT. This gives the protein CSAGQGATDPQYF.

Ten or more counts support this clonotype. The chain is built from TRBV6-1 and TRBJ1-1; no clear D gene. This CDR3 region has 13 residues. Germline CDR1 reads MNHNS; CDR2 reads SASEGT. Trimming left V 11 bases short and J 2 bases short, with 15 bases between. CDR3 protein: CALANAPNTEAFF. For the CDR3, the DNA is TGTGCCCTAGCAAATGCGCCCAACACTGAAGCTTTCTTT.

This clonotype came up many times. This sequence may be a read error, since a much larger clone differs from it by one base. The V and J genes are TRBV6-2 or TRBV6-3 and TRBJ2-7, with a weak D call TRBD1 (6 bases). V dropped 2 bases and J dropped 0 bases, with 11 bases sitting between them. The CDR3 length is 15 residues. Per the germline V gene, CDR1 is MNHEY and CDR2 is SVGEGT. Written as DNA, the CDR3 is TGTGCCAGCAGTTACGGGGGCCGGATCTCCTACGAGCAGTACTTC. As protein: CASSYGGRISYEQYF.

There are many counts of this clonotype. This chain uses TRBV6-2 or TRBV6-3 with TRBJ2-3; weak D call: TRBD1 (6 bases). Germline V lookup: CDR1 MNHEY, CDR2 SVGEGT. The germline V and J ends were trimmed by 2 bases and 0 bases, with 12 bases remaining between them. The CDR3 runs to 16 residues. CDR3 protein: CASSYNIGQSTDTQYF. In DNA form, the CDR3 reads TGTGCCAGCAGTTACAACATAGGACAGAGCACAGATACGCAGTATTTT.

This clonotype was observed at least ten times. This chain links TRBV14 with TRBJ1-1; 8 bases align to TRBD1. Germline trimming cut 4 bases from V and 11 bases from J; bases unmatched to any gene: 9. The CDR3 sequence is 13 residues long. From germline, CDR1 is SGHDN and CDR2 FVKESK. CDR3 in DNA: TGTGCCAGCAGCCCAGGACAGGGAGTAGAGGCTTTCTTT. This gives the protein CASSPGQGVEAFF. Together with reference TRBV14 and TRBJ1-1, the CDR3 gives the full variable domain: EAGVTQFPSHSVIEKGQTVTLRCDPISGHDNLYWYRRVMGKEIKFLLHFVKESKQDESGMPNNRFLAERTGGTYSTLKVQPAELEDSGVYFCASSPGQGVEAFFGQGTRLTVV.

In this sample, this clonotype turned up many times. The V call is TRBV6-2 or TRBV6-3, the J call TRBJ1-5; 9 bases are shared with TRBD1. The junction had 6 bases not matched to a gene; V was cut back by 4 bases and J by 5 bases. The CDR3 length is 15 residues. Germline V gene lookup returns CDR1 MNHEY and CDR2 SVGEGT. The CDR3 loop reads CASSSGTGFYQPQHF. In DNA form, the CDR3 reads TGTGCCAGCAGTTCCGGGACAGGGTTCTATCAGCCCCAGCATTTT.

The chain carries TRBV6-2 or TRBV6-3 and TRBJ2-3, with TRBD1 matching over 9 bases. The germline gives CDR1 MNHEY, CDR2 SVGEGT. The CDR3 runs 14 residues. V shed 2 bases and J 4 bases; nucleotides not matched to a gene: 1. The CDR3 spells CASSYTGGADTQYF. As DNA, the CDR3 is TGTGCCAGCAGTTACACAGGGGGCGCAGATACGCAGTATTTT.

In regard to this clonotype: A read error may be the cause here, since a much bigger clone is one base away. The chain recombines TRBV3-1 with TRBJ2-1; a possible D gene is TRBD1 (6 bases). The V end lost 5 bases, the J end lost 6 bases, and 17 bases lay between the germline ends. Per the germline V gene, CDR1 is LGHDT and CDR2 is YNNKEL (reference sequence). The CDR3 consists of 15 residues. The CDR3 nucleotides read TGTGCCAGCAGCACCTATGTCAGGGGTGGCAATGAGCAGTTCTTC. Translated, it gives CASSTYVRGGNEQFF.

This clonotype was seen ten or more times. The chain recombines TRBV20-1 with TRBJ2-3; 7 bases agree with TRBD2. J gave up 1 base and V 7 bases, and 8 bases lay outside the gene matches. CDR1 is DFQATT, CDR2 SNEGSKA, per germline (reference sequence). The CDR3 spans 14 residues. CDR3 bases: TGCAGTGTTGCCGGACTAGTCGGCACAGATACGCAGTATTTT. It encodes CSVAGLVGTDTQYF.

At least ten counts were recorded for this clonotype. The chain recombines TRBV28 with TRBJ2-2; either TRBD1 or TRBD2 may fit D (5 bases each). V lost 6 bases to trimming and J lost 2 bases, with 10 bases between them. The CDR3 is made up of 14 amino acids. Per germline, CDR1 MDHEN and CDR2 SYDVKM. This chain's CDR3 is CASRTGPNTGELFF. The CDR3 DNA sequence: TGTGCCAGCAGGACGGGACCAAACACCGGGGAGCTGTTTTTT.

The V and J genes are TRBV3-1 and TRBJ2-3; D might be TRBD2 (6 bases). This CDR3 has 15 residues. The germline V gene encodes CDR1 LGHDT and CDR2 YNNKEL (reference sequence). V lost 4 bases and J 4 bases, leaving 15 bases between the germline ends. The CDR3 spells CASSPWVGGSDTQYF. The CDR3 nucleotides read TGTGCCAGCAGCCCTTGGGTTGGAGGGTCAGATACGCAGTATTTT.

The sample holds many counts of this clonotype. V and J are TRBV5-1 and TRBJ2-7, with 9 bases lining up with TRBD1. CDR1 is SGHRS and CDR2 is YFSETQ in the germline V gene. The CDR3 is made up of 15 amino acids. V trimming: 0 bases; J trimming: 1 base; junction bases outside the gene matches: 2. CDR3 sequence reads: CASSLGGQGSYEQYF. CDR3 nucleotides: TGCGCCAGCAGCTTGGGGGGACAGGGTTCCTACGAGCAGTACTTC.

Comment on this clonotype: One end of the junction varies from germline; a read error may be responsible. The rearrangement uses TRBV5-1 and TRBJ2-5, with TRBD1 matching 8 bases. Germline CDR1 reads SGHRS; CDR2 reads YFSETQ. The CDR3 is made up of 16 amino acids. This chain's CDR3 is CASSLDTGGFRETKYF. The CDR3, as DNA: TGCGCCAGCAGCTTGGACACAGGGGGGTTCCGGGAGACCAAGTACTTC.

This clonotype was observed at least ten times. The chain employs TRBV19 and TRBJ1-1, with 9 bases that match TRBD1. The germline V gene has CDR1 LNHDA and CDR2 SQIVND (reference sequence). The CDR3 loop spans 15 amino acids. J lost 3 bases, V lost 4 bases, and 6 bases had no gene match. The CDR3 loop is CASSRGDRADTEAFF. The DNA for the CDR3 is TGTGCCAGTAGTAGGGGGGACAGGGCGGACACTGAAGCTTTCTTT.

This clonotype was observed at least ten times. V gene TRBV7-9 combines with J gene TRBJ1-4; D not resolved. The CDR3 contains 16 residues. The germline V and J ends were trimmed by 5 bases and 8 bases, with 21 bases remaining between them. In germline, CDR1 is SEHNR, CDR2 FQNEAQ (reference sequence). CDR3 region: CASSTKTGRSGEKLFF. The CDR3 DNA is TGTGCCAGCAGCACGAAGACCGGGAGGTCGGGGGAAAAACTGTTTTTT. The complete variable domain, with remaining parts taken from reference TRBV7-9 and TRBJ1-4, reads DTGVSQNPRHKITKRGQNVTFRCDPISEHNRLYWYRQTLGQGPEFLTYFQNEAQLEKSRLLSDRFSAERPKGSFSTLEIQRTEQGDSAMYLCASSTKTGRSGEKLFFGSGTQLSVL.

With regard to this clonotype: One junction end disagrees with the germline gene, perhaps due to a read error. In DNA, the CDR3 is TGTGCCAGCAGCTTAAGGAACACAGATACGCGGTATTTT. It yields the protein CASSLRNTDTRYF. The chain joins TRBV7-3 to TRBJ2-3, with D uncertain. The CDR3 runs to 13 residues. Germline V gene lookup returns CDR1 SGHTA and CDR2 FQGTGA.

This clonotype has ten or more counts. V usage is TRBV7-6 and J usage is TRBJ1-4; weak D call: TRBD1 (5 bases). The CDR3 covers 13 residues. The V end lost 5 bases, the J end lost 8 bases, and 12 bases lay between the germline ends. The germline CDR1 and CDR2 sequences are SGHVS and FNYEAQ. The DNA for the CDR3 is TGTGCCAGCAGCCCTCTCCGGGGCGAAAAACTGTTTTTT. Its translation: CASSPLRGEKLFF.

The table lists this clonotype with many counts. The chain carries TRBV20-1 and TRBJ1-2; TRBD1 matches at 11 bases. The germline V gene has CDR1 DFQATT and CDR2 SNEGSKA (reference sequence). This CDR3 is built from 14 residues. The ends lost 4 bases at V and 6 bases at J; junction bases unmatched: 7. CDR3 in amino acids: CSATPGQGADGYTF. The CDR3 nucleotides are TGCAGTGCTACCCCCGGACAGGGGGCAGATGGCTACACCTTC.

The chain is built from TRBV19 and TRBJ1-2; D gene ambiguous. CDR3 size: 14 residues. Germline CDR1 is LNHDA and CDR2 is SQIVND (reference sequence). V was shortened by 5 bases and J by 2 bases, with 12 bases between the two germline ends. CDR3 sequence reads: CASSPAGRNYGYTF. As DNA, the CDR3 is TGTGCCAGTAGTCCCGCCGGACGAAACTATGGCTACACCTTC.

Note on this clonotype: No conserved phenylalanine or tryptophan ends this CDR3, so it is likely a read error. The rearrangement links TRBV20-1 to TRBJ1-2, with no clear D. V lost 3 bases, J lost 2 bases, and 13 bases lay in between. Germline values: CDR1 DFQATT, CDR2 SNEGSKA (reference sequence). The length of the CDR3 is 14 residues. The CDR3 DNA reads TGCAGTGCTAGGCCGAGCCCTCCAAACTATGGCTACACCCTT. Amino acids: CSARPSPPNYGYTL.